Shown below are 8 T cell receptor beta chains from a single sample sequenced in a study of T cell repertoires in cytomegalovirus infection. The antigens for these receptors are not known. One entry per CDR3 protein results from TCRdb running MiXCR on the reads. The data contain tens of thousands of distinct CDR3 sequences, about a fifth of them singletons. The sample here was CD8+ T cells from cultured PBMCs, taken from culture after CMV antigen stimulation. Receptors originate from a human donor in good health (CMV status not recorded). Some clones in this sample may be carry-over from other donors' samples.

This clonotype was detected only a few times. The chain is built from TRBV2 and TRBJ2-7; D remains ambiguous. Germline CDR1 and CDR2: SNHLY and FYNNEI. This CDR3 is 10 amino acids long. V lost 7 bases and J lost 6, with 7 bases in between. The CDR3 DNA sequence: TGTGCCAGCAAGGGATCCGAGCAGTACTTC. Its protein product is CASKGSEQYF.

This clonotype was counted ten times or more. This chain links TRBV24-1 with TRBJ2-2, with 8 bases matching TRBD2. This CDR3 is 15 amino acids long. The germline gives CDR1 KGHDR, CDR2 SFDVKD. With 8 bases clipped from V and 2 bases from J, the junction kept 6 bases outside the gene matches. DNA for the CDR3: TGTGCCACCACCCCGAGCGGGGGAAACACCGGGGAGCTGTTTTTT. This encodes CATTPSGGNTGELFF.

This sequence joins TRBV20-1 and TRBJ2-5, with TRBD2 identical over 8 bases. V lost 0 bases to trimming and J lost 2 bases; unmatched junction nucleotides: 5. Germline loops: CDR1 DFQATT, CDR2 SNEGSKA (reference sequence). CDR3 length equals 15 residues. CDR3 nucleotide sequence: TGCAGTGCTAGAGACGGGGCTAGCGGGCAAGAGACCCAGTACTTC. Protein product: CSARDGASGQETQYF.

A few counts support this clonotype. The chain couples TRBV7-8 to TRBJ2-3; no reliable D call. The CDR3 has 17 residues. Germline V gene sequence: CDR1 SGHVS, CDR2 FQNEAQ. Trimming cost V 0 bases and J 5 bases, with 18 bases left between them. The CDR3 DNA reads TGTGCCAGCAGCTTAGCGCTAATAACAGAGTCACAAGATACGCAGTATTTT. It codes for CASSLALITESQDTQYF.

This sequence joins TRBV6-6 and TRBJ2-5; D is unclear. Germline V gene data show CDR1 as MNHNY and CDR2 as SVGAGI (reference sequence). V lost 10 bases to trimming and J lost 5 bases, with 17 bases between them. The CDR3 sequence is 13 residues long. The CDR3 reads CATTYGLSETQYF. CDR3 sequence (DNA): TGTGCCACGACATATGGGCTGTCCGAGACCCAGTACTTC.

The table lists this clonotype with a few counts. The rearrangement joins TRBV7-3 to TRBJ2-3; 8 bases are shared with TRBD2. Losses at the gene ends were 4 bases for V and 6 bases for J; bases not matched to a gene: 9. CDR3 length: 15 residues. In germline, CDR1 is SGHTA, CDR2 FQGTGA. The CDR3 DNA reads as TGTGCCAGCAGCTCCCAAAGCGGGAGAGGGGATACGCAGTATTTT. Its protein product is CASSSQSGRGDTQYF. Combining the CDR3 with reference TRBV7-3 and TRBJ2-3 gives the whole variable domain GAGVSQTPSNKVTEKGKYVELRCDPISGHTALYWYRQSLGQGPEFLIYFQGTGAADDSGLPNDRFFAVRPEGSVSTLKIQRTERGDSAVYLCASSSQSGRGDTQYFGPGTRLTVL.

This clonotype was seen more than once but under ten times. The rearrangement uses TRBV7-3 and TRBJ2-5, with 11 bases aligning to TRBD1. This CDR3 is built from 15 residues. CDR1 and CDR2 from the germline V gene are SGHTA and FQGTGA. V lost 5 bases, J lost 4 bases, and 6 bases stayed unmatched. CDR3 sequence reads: CASSTGQGAGETQYF. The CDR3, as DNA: TGTGCCAGCAGCACCGGACAGGGGGCGGGAGAGACCCAGTACTTC. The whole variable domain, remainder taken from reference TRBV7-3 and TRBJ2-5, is GAGVSQTPSNKVTEKGKYVELRCDPISGHTALYWYRQSLGQGPEFLIYFQGTGAADDSGLPNDRFFAVRPEGSVSTLKIQRTERGDSAVYLCASSTGQGAGETQYFGPGTRLLVL.

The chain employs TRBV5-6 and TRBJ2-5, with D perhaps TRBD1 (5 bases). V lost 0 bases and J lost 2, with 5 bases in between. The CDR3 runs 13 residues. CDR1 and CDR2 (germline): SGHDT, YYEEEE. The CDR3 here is CASSLGQQETQYF. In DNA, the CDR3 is TGTGCCAGCAGCTTGGGACAGCAAGAGACCCAGTACTTC. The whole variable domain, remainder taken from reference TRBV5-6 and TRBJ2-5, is DAGVTQSPTHLIKTRGQQVTLRCSPKSGHDTVSWYQQALGQGPQFIFQYYEEEERQRGNFPDRFSGHQFPNYSSELNVNALLLGDSALYLCASSLGQQETQYFGPGTRLLVL.